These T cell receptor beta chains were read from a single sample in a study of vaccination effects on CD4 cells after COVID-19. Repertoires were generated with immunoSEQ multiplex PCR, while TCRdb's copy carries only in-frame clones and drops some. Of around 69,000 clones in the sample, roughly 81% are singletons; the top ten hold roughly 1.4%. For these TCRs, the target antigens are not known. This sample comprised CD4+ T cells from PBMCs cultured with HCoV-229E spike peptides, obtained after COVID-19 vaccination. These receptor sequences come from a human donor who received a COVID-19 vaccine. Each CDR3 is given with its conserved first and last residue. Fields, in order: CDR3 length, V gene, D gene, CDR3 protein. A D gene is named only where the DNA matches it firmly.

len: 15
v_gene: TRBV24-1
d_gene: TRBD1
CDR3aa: CATMDRQGGPNEQFF

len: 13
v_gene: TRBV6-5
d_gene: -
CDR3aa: CASKKSSYNEQFF

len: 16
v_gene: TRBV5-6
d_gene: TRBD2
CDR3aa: CASSNSGVTAYNEQFF

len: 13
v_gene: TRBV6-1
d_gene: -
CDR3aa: CASSEGVGYGYTF

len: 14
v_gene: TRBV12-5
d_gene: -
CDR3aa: CASGLAGWNQPQHF

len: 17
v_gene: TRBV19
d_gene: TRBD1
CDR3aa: CASSMGRGTQLAGELFF

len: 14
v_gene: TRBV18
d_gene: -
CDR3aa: CASSPAQVQDTQYF

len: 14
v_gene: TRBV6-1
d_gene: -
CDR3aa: CASSEAFGDQPQHF

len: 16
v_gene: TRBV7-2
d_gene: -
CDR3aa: CASSPLGVAVGDTQYF

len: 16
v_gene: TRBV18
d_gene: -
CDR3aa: CASSRARDTFSYGYTF

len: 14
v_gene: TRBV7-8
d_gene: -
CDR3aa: CASSFQGLDTEAFF

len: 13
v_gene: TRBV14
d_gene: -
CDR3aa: CASSQSRNYGYTF

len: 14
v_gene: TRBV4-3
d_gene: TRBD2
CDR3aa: CASSHQRGWDEQFF

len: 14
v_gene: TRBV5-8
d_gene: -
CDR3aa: CASPVWGETNEQFF

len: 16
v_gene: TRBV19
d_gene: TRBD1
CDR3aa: CASFPPGTGSNQPQHF

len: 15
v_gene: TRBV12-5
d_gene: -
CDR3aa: CASGAPGTYNTEAFF

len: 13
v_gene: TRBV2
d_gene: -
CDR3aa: CASSWSGATEAFF

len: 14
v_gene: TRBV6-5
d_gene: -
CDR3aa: CASHGGPSTGELFF

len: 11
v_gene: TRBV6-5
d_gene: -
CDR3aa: CASSYYTEAFF

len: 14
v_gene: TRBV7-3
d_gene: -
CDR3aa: CASSPGSSTDTQYF

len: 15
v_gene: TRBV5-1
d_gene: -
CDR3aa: CASSLYDRNTGELFF

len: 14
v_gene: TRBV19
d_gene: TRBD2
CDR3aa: CATRRGGNYNEQFF

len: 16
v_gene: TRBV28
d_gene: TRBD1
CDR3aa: CASSSPGTEGGYGYTF

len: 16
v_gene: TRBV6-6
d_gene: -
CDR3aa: CASSYSITLGTGELFF

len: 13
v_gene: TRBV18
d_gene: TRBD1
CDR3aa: CASSLGQGTEAFF

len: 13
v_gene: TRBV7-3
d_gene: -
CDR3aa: CASSPQGSGEAFF

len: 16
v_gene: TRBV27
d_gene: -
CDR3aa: CASSLSGGRVTDTQYF

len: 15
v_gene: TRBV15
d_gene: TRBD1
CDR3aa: CATVRLGQGDYGYTF

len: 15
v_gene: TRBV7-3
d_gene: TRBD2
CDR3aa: CASSSGGGTYNEQFF

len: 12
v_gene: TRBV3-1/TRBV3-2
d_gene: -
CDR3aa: CASSQRSDTQYF

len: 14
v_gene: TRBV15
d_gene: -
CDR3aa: CATSRDQTNYGYTF

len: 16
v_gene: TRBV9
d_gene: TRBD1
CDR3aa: CASSRDRGRKPGELFF

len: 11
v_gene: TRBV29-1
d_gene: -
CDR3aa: CSVDPDNEQFF

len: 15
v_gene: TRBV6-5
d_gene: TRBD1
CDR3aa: CASSLRQGLNQPQHF

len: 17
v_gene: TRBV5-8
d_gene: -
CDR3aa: CASSLGQAGVSNQPQHF

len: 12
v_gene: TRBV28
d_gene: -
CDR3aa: CASSSRTLGYTF

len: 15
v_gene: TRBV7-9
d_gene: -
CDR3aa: CASSLAVRTEGGYTF

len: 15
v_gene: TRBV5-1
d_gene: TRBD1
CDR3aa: CASSATGQGLETQYF

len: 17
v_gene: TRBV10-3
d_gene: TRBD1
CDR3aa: CAISTGTGGVGTGELFF

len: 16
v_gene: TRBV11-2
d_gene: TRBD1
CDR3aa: CASSLRDRALNTEAFF

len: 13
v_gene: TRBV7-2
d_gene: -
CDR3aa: CASSFDRRNGYTF

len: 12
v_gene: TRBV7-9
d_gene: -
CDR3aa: CASSLEGYGYTF

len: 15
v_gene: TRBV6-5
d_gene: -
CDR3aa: CASSYSRGLGQPQHF

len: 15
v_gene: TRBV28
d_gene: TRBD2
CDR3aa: CASSLTSGGQETQYF

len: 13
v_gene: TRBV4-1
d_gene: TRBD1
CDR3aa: CASSQYWTGEQFF